This T cell receptor (beta chain) was sequenced during a study of cytomegalovirus exposure and HLA in healthy donors. A multiplex PCR was run with 60 Vbeta primers and 13 Jbeta primers. Method: immunoSEQ multiplex PCR; TCRdb's copy keeps in-frame clones and lacks some. The profile covers under 300,000 clones, with roughly 85% appearing a single time and about 4% taken by the ten largest. Study conclusions and caveats: In a later analysis, parvovirus B19, influenza, CMV and Epstein-Barr virus appeared linked to several top co-occurrence clusters. Prior analysis indicated that the majority of TCR beta V segments exhibited productivity approximately 90% or approximately 30% of the time.

A note on this clone: The antigen remains unidentified.

CDR1 LGHNA and CDR2 YSLEER come from the germline V gene. CDR3 size: 15 residues. V shed 1 base and J shed 2 bases, with 12 bases lying between them. The specimen was PBMCs. The chain couples TRBV4-3 to TRBJ2-7; the D gene is possibly TRBD1 (6 bases). The clonotype was recovered from a middle-aged man in good health and CMV-seropositive. The CDR3 is CASSQAIQGPYEQYF. As DNA, the CDR3 is TGCGCCAGCAGCCAAGCCATCCAGGGGCCCTACGAGCAGTACTTC.